This T cell receptor (beta chain) was captured by sequencing in a study of blood T cell repertoires in COVID-19. Study details: Specimens from acute and convalescent COVID-19 originated in the United States, Italy and Spain. The analysed material was cDNA or gDNA that came from T cells, B-cell-depleted T cells, or PBMCs.

In the authors' workflow: Quantification of nucleated cells was approximated via reference gene primer amplification. Only in-frame clones appear in the TCRdb table, and some are missing; sequencing was by immunoSEQ multiplex PCR. V and J calls and clone size are as listed in that table; D and trimming were resolved from the DNA. There are about 120,000 clones in the sample; roughly 85% occur only once, and about 13% lies in the top ten. Source material: peripheral blood. The clonotype was recovered from a human donor in a cohort sampled during active COVID-19.

Written as DNA, the CDR3 is TGCGCCAGCAGCCCAGACAGGAGCTCCTACAATGAGCAGTTCTTC. It is translated as CASSPDRSSYNEQFF. The chain recombines TRBV5-1 with TRBJ2-1; the D gene is possibly TRBD1 (6 bases). Trimming removed 4 bases from V and 0 bases from J, with 11 bases in between. The V gene's germline CDR1 is SGHRS and CDR2 YFSETQ. This CDR3 has 15 amino acids.